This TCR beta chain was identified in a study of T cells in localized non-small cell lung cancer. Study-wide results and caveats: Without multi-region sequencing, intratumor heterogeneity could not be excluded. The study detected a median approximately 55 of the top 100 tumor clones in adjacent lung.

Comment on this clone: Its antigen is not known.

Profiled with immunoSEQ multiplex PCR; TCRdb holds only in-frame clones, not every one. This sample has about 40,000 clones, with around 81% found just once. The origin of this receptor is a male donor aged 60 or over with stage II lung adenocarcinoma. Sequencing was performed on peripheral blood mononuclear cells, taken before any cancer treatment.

The CDR3 sequence: CASSSGQGVVGDTQYF. CDR3 nucleotides: TGTGCCAGCAGCTCGGGACAGGGTGTGGTTGGAGATACGCAGTATTTT. V usage is TRBV5-5 and J usage is TRBJ2-3; 9 bases map to TRBD1. CDR1 and CDR2 (germline): SGHKS, YYEKEE (reference sequence). V gave up 3 bases and J gave up 5 bases; unmatched junction bases: 10. The CDR3 is 16 residues long. Full variable domain (outside the CDR3, taken from reference TRBV5-5 and TRBJ2-3): DAGVTQSPTHLIKTRGQQVTLRCSPISGHKSVSWYQQVLGQGPQFIFQYYEKEERGRGNFPDRFSARQFPNYSSELNVNALLLGDSALYLCASSSGQGVVGDTQYFGPGTRLTVL.